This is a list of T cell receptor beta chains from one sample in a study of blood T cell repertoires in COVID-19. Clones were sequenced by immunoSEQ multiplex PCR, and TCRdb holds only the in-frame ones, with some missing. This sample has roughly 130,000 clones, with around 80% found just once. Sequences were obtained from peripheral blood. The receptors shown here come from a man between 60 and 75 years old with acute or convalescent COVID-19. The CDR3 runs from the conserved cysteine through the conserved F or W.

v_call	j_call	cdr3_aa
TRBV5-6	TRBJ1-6	CASSPGQKNSPLHF
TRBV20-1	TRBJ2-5	CSAWPGETQYF
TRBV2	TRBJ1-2	CASSELQASNYGYTF
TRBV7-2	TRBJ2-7	CASSGAVYEQYF
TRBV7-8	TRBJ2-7	CASSITGNSYEQYF
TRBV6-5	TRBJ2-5	CASRDSSETQYF
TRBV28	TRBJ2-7	CASRGTSGSYEQYF
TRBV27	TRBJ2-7	CASRGTSGSVYEQYF
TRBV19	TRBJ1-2	CASSPTYRGLGGYTF
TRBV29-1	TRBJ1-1	CSVSEFEAFF
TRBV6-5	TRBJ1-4	CASSYSGAGGEKLFF
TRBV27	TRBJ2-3	CASRPSGGSVYF
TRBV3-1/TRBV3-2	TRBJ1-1	CASSTRDTEAFF
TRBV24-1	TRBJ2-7	CATSATSGRNEQYF
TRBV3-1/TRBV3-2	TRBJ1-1	CASSRVGGETEAFF
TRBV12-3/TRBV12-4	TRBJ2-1	CASSFGSVSEQFF
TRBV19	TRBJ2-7	CASSISGQGGYEQYF
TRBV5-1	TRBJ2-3	CASSSLGASTDTQYF
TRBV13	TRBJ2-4	CASSSGQGASWAKNIQYF
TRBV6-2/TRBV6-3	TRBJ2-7	CASSYQVVPEQYF
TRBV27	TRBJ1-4	CTSSFLGFNEKLFF
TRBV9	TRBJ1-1	CASSVGTIRGTEAFF
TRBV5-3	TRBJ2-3	CARKVGRRNTDTQYF
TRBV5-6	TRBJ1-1	CASSLVGVAEAFF
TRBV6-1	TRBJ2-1	CASSEVEASGPWDEQFF
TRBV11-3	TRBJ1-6	CASSLTGGSPLHF
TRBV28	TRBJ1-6	CASSFDRGLPNSPLHF
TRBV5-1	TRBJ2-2	CASSLRGALGTGELFF
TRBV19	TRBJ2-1	CASSLPSGDYNEQFF
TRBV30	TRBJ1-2	CAWSASVGYTF
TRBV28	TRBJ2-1	CASSETREQFF
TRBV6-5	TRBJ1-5	CASSPTGALPQHF
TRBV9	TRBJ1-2	CASSAGTGGENGYTF
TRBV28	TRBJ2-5	CASVVSGTGWRTQYF
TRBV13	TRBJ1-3	CASSERGGGNTIYF
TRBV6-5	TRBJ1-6	CASKLFPSDPSPLHF
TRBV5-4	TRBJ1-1	CASSQTGFTEAFF
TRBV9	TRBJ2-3	CASSAEQGGWSTQYF
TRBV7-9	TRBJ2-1	CASSLIEGSNEQFF
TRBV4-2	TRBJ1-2	CASSQSQGAIGYTF
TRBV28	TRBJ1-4	CASSRDRPPNEKLFF
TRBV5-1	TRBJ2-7	CASSLLGSGSYEQYF
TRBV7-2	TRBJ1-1	CASSLVIGQAAFF
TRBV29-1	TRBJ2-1	CSVGRTSGYNEQFF
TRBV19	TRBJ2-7	CASRKTGSYEQYF
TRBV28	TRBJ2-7	CASSVGQGVGYF